The 24 T cell receptor beta chains presented below share a single source sample, sequenced in a study of blood T cell repertoires in COVID-19. The table came from immunoSEQ multiplex PCR; TCRdb's copy has only in-frame clones and leaves some out. The table records about 41,000 clones, around 82% of them present only once. Sequencing used peripheral blood. Receptor source: a man between 35 and 55 years old with active or convalescent COVID-19.

This clone was seen a few times. The chain joins TRBV7-8 to TRBJ1-2; 8 bases agree with TRBD1. Trimming took 5 bases from V and 6 from J; bases not matched to a gene: 5. CDR3 length: 13 amino acids. Germline CDR1 is SGHVS and CDR2 is FQNEAQ. CDR3 residues: CASSPGQGNGYTF. The CDR3 DNA reads TGTGCCAGCAGCCCTGGACAGGGAAATGGCTACACCTTC.

The chain joins TRBV11-3 to TRBJ2-3; possible D gene TRBD2, 6 bases. The V end was cut by 1 base, the J end by 0 bases, with 8 bases between. This CDR3 has 15 amino acids. In germline, CDR1 is SGHNT, CDR2 YENEEA. The CDR3 nucleotides read TGTGCCAGCAGCTTAGGGCGGGGAAGCACAGATACGCAGTATTTT. Translation: CASSLGRGSTDTQYF. Filled out from reference TRBV11-3 and TRBJ2-3, the complete variable domain reads EAGVVQSPRYKIIEKKQPVAFWCNPISGHNTLYWYLQNLGQGPELLIRYENEEAVDDSQLPKDRFSAERLKGVDSTLKIQPAELGDSAVYLCASSLGRGSTDTQYFGPGTRLTVL.

The CDR3: CASSATRAGALNEQFF. CDR3 coding DNA: TGTGCCAGCAGCGCTACTCGGGCGGGGGCGCTAAATGAGCAGTTCTTC. This rearrangement joins TRBV28 to TRBJ2-1; the D gene is possibly TRBD2 (7 bases). This CDR3 is built from 16 residues. V gave up 6 bases and J gave up 7 bases, with 22 bases separating them. Germline V gene data show CDR1 as MDHEN and CDR2 as SYDVKM.

The table lists this clone with a count of one. The chain employs TRBV21-1 and TRBJ1-2; TRBD1 is taken as the D call from the table, unchecked against the DNA. TRBV21-1 is designated a pseudogene. The CDR3 is made up of 13 amino acids. The CDR3: CASSDRGLGGYTF. In nucleotides, the CDR3 is TGTGCCAGCAGTGACAGGGGGTTGGGTGGCTACACCTTC.

V is TRBV7-2 and J is TRBJ1-1; a weak D match, TRBD1 (6 bases). Germline V gives CDR1 SGHTA, CDR2 FQGNSA. With 5 bases removed from V and 6 bases from J, the gap between germline ends came to 19 bases. The CDR3 is made up of 15 amino acids. The DNA of the CDR3 is TGTGCCAGCAGCGGGGTAGCGGGGGCAGTAGCTGAAGCTTTCTTT. Its translation is CASSGVAGAVAEAFF.

In its sample, this clone was seen a few times. The J gene is TRBJ2-4, the V gene TRBV29-1; 7 nucleotides match TRBD2. Per the germline V gene, CDR1 is SQVTM and CDR2 is ANQGSEA. The CDR3 is 13 residues long. V dropped 3 bases and J dropped 9; count of bases not matched to a gene: 8. CDR3 bases: TGCAGCGTTGAGGGAGGGTTTAAGGCCATTCAGTACTTC. This encodes CSVEGGFKAIQYF.

This sequence joins TRBV3-1 (or the pseudogene TRBV3-2) and TRBJ1-5; D unresolved. The CDR3 is 13 amino acids. The germline V and J ends were trimmed by 6 bases and 5 bases, with 11 bases remaining between them. Germline loops: CDR1 LGHDT, CDR2 YNNKEL (reference sequence). The DNA of the CDR3 is TGTGCCAGCAGTTCAAAGGGAGATCAGCCCCAGCATTTT. This translates into CASSSKGDQPQHF.

This sequence joins TRBV6-6 and TRBJ2-5, with D maybe TRBD2 (5 bases). From germline, CDR1 is MNHNY and CDR2 SVGAGI (reference sequence). V was shortened by 6 bases and J by 5 bases, with 16 bases between the two germline ends. This CDR3 contains 14 residues. The CDR3 region has the DNA TGTGCCAGCAGACTACGGACTGATAGGGAGACCCAGTACTTC. This translates into CASRLRTDRETQYF.

The V gene is TRBV9, the J gene TRBJ1-2; D is ambiguous. The germline gives CDR1 SGDLS, CDR2 YYNGEE. Trimming left V 1 base short and J 10 bases short, with 17 bases between. The CDR3 has 14 residues. Here the CDR3 reads CASSVMGSLDDYTF. CDR3 in DNA: TGTGCCAGCAGCGTAATGGGGAGCCTTGATGACTACACCTTC.

This clone was seen only a few times. The V and J genes are TRBV28 and TRBJ2-1; 7 positions agree with TRBD2. V shed 4 bases and J 6 bases; nucleotides not matched to a gene: 0. Germline V CDR1 and CDR2: MDHEN, SYDVKM. This CDR3 spans 12 amino acids. As DNA, the CDR3 is TGTGCCAGCAGTTGGACTAGCAATGAGCAGTTCTTC. This gives the protein CASSWTSNEQFF.

J is TRBJ1-1 and V is TRBV29-1; a possible D gene is TRBD1 (5 bases). Deletions cut 4 bases from V and 6 bases from J, with 12 bases between. The CDR3 consists of 12 residues. The V gene's germline CDR1 is SQVTM and CDR2 ANQGSEA. In DNA, the CDR3 is TGCAGCGTTGTGGGGGGGGTGGCTGAAGCTTTCTTT. Its protein product is CSVVGGVAEAFF.

The gene calls are TRBV9 and TRBJ2-1; 9 nucleotides line up with TRBD1. The CDR3 contains 16 residues. The junction had 14 bases not matched to a gene; V was cut back by 4 bases and J by 9 bases. Germline CDR1 reads SGDLS; CDR2 reads YYNGEE. DNA for the CDR3: TGTGCCAGCAGCATCGACCGGGACAGGGTGGGGAGTGAGCAGTTCTTC. This translates into CASSIDRDRVGSEQFF.

A single count supports this clone. This chain uses TRBV6-1 with TRBJ1-1, with 7 bases matching TRBD1. This CDR3 is built from 15 residues. The V segment lost 1 base and the J segment 1 base; nucleotides outside the gene matches: 3. Germline V CDR1 and CDR2: MNHNS, SASEGT. In DNA, the CDR3 is TGTGCCAGCAGTGAAGGCCGACAGGGGAACACTGAAGCTTTCTTT. This sequence encodes CASSEGRQGNTEAFF.

This clone was observed once. The V call is TRBV4-1, the J call TRBJ2-3; 7 nucleotides line up with TRBD2. V was pared by 1 base and J by 4 bases, with 5 bases of the junction left unmatched. The CDR3 has 15 amino acids. Looked up from germline, CDR1 is MGHRA and CDR2 is YSYEKL. The CDR3 DNA reads TGCGCCAGCAGCCAAGTCCCCGGGAGGCCAGATACGCAGTATTTT. This translates into CASSQVPGRPDTQYF.

The gene calls are TRBV24-1 and TRBJ2-3; possibly TRBD1 for D (5 bases). CDR3 size: 17 residues. The V end was cut by 3 bases, the J end by 2 bases, with 17 bases between. Germline V gene data show CDR1 as KGHDR and CDR2 as SFDVKD. In nucleotides, the CDR3 is TGTGCCACCAGTGATAAACAAGGCAGGGCATTCACAGATACGCAGTATTTT. This codes for CATSDKQGRAFTDTQYF.

V is TRBV2 and J is TRBJ1-6, with D possibly TRBD1 on 6 matching bases. Germline CDR1 SNHLY, CDR2 FYNNEI. The CDR3 length is 16 residues. Trimming shortened V by 4 bases and J by 13 bases, and 23 bases separated the two germline ends. The CDR3 loop is CASSGDTSDFPPPLHF. The DNA for the CDR3 is TGTGCCAGCAGTGGGGACACCTCGGATTTTCCACCTCCCCTCCACTTT.

The V and J genes are TRBV6-5 and TRBJ1-1, with 7 bases lining up with TRBD1. The V and J ends lost 2 bases and 4 bases, in that order; junction bases with no gene match: 7. Germline V CDR1 and CDR2: MNHEY, SVGAGI. The CDR3 runs 15 residues. For the CDR3, the DNA is TGTGCCAGCAGTTACGACCAGGGGGTAGGCACTGAAGCTTTCTTT. Amino acid sequence: CASSYDQGVGTEAFF.

The count of this clone is one. The V gene is TRBV7-2, the J gene TRBJ2-1; the match to TRBD2 covers 10 bases. Germline V gives CDR1 SGHTA, CDR2 FQGNSA. The length of the CDR3 is 12 residues. V shed 5 bases, J shed 12 bases, and the junction held 4 bases outside the gene matches. This chain's CDR3 is CASSVLAGVQFF. DNA for the CDR3: TGTGCCAGCAGCGTCCTAGCGGGGGTGCAGTTCTTC.

This sequence joins TRBV30 and TRBJ1-4; 11 nucleotides agree with TRBD1. The V gene end was trimmed by 3 bases and the J gene end by 5 bases; junction bases not matched to a gene: 5. Germline values: CDR1 GTSNPN, CDR2 SVGIG (reference sequence). CDR3 length: 15 residues. The CDR3 DNA is TGTGCCTGGAGCCCAGGACAGGGGGCGAATGAAAAACTGTTTTTT. This encodes CAWSPGQGANEKLFF.

The rearrangement links TRBV30 to TRBJ1-1; D is unclear. This CDR3 comprises 14 residues. The V end was cut by 8 bases, the J end by 1 base, with 17 bases between. CDR1 and CDR2 (germline): GTSNPN, SVGIG (reference sequence). The CDR3 nucleotides read TGTGCCGGAAATGAGCGCATTGCGAACACTGAAGCTTTCTTT. This encodes CAGNERIANTEAFF.

The gene calls are TRBV13 and TRBJ2-2; perhaps TRBD2 as D (5 bases). There are 14 residues in the CDR3. Trimming pared 5 bases from V and 5 bases from J, leaving 12 bases between. Germline-derived CDR1 and CDR2 are PRHDT and FYEKMQ (reference sequence). The CDR3 DNA sequence: TGTGCCAGCAGCCAATGGACTTCTACCGGGGAGCTGTTTTTT. Encoded protein: CASSQWTSTGELFF.

The J gene is TRBJ2-7, the V gene TRBV12-2; the table gives TRBD2 as D, unverified against the DNA. TRBV12-2 is designated a pseudogene. The length of the CDR3 is 17 residues. In nucleotides, the CDR3 is TGTGCAAGTCGCTTCGAGAGAGGACTAGCGGGAGGGTACGAGCAGTACTTC. Protein sequence: CASRFERGLAGGYEQYF.

This clone occurred once. This chain connects TRBV5-1 to TRBJ2-1, with TRBD2 matching 7 bases. The CDR3 sequence is 15 residues long. Germline trimming cut 4 bases from V and 4 bases from J; bases unmatched to any gene: 8. CDR1 SGHRS and CDR2 YFSETQ come from the germline V gene. The CDR3 spells CASSRDSGGYNEQFF. The CDR3 DNA reads as TGCGCCAGCAGCCGAGACTCGGGAGGTTACAATGAGCAGTTCTTC.

The chain has TRBV18 and TRBJ2-3, with D possibly being TRBD1 (6 bases). The V end lost 5 bases, the J end lost 5 bases, and 14 bases lay between the germline ends. CDR1 and CDR2 (germline): KGHSH, LQKENI. This CDR3 contains 14 residues. The CDR3: CASSSDSEKDTQYF. The CDR3 nucleotides read TGTGCCAGCTCATCGGACAGTGAGAAAGATACGCAGTATTTT.